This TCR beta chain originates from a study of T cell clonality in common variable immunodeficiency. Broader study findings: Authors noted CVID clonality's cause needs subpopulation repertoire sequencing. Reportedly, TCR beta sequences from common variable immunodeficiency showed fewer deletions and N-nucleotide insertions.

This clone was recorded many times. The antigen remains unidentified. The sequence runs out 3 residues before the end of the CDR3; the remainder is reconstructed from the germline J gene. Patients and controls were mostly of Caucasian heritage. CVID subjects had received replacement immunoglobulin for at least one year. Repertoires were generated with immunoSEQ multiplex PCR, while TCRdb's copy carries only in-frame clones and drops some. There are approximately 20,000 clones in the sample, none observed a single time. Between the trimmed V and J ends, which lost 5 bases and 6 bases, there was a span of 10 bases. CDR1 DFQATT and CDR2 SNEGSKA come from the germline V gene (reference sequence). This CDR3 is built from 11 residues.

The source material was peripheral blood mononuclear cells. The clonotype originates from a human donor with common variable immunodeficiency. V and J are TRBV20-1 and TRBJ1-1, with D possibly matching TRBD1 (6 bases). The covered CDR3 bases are TGCAGTGCTTCACCAGGGGCTGAA. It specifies CSASPGAE. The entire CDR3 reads CSASPGAEAFF.